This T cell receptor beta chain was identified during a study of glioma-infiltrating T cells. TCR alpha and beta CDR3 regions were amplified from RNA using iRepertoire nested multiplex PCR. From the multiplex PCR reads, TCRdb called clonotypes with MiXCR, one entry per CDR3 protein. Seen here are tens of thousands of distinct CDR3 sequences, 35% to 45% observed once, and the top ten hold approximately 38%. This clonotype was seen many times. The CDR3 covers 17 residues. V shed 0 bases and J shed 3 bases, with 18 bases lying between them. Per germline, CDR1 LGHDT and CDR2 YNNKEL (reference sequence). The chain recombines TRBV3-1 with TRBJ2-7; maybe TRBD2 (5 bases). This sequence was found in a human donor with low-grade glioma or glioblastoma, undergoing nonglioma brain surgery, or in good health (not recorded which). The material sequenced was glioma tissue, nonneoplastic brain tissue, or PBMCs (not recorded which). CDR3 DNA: TGTGCCAGCAGCCAAGATTCAGCGCGGACTGGTCTCTACGAGCAGTACTTC. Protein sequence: CASSQDSARTGLYEQYF.